Described below is a single T cell receptor (beta chain) sequence and its context. Its specificity is unknown. These data come from a study of OX40 agonist ivuxolimab in advanced cancers. The study, taken as a whole, reports: CD4+ and CD8+ blood T cells expanded clonally by week 6 at 0.1 to 3.0 mg/kg.

Measured with immunoSEQ multiplex PCR; TCRdb has only the in-frame clones, and not every one. The table lists 15,000 to 20,000 clones, approximately 80% of them singletons. The TCR sequence derives from an adult with an advanced solid tumor such as melanoma, head and neck, liver or kidney cancer. This specimen consisted of CD4+ or CD8+ T cells sorted from blood, obtained in a trial of the OX40 agonist ivuxolimab.

Here the CDR3 reads CASSTTPWTQYF. The CDR3 DNA reads as TGTGCCAGCAGCACAACCCCTTGGACCCAGTACTTC. The chain combines TRBV7-8 with TRBJ2-5; D remains ambiguous. Germline CDR1 and CDR2: SGHVS and FQNEAQ. Trimming took off 5 bases at V and 7 bases at J, with 11 bases between the two ends. This CDR3 is 12 amino acids long.